This T cell receptor (beta chain) was identified during a study of blood T cell repertoires in COVID-19. Study-level background: T cells, B-cell-depleted T cells, or PBMCs supplied cDNA or gDNA.

CDR1 is MNHEY and CDR2 is SMNVEV in the germline V gene (reference sequence). There are 18 residues in the CDR3. Deletions cut 5 bases from V and 1 base from J, with 24 bases between. The table came from immunoSEQ multiplex PCR; TCRdb's copy has only in-frame clones and leaves some out. The sample gives over 130,000 clones, about 80% of which show up once; about 8% is in the top ten. The sample comprised peripheral blood. This receptor was identified in a human donor in a cohort sampled during active COVID-19. The chain joins TRBV27 to TRBJ2-7, with D perhaps TRBD2 (7 bases). In DNA, the CDR3 is TGTGCCAGCAGTCACCGGGGAGGGTGGGGGCGAGTGTCCTACGAGCAGTACTTC. Its translation: CASSHRGGWGRVSYEQYF.